This T cell receptor beta chain was sequenced for a study of cytomegalovirus exposure and HLA in healthy donors. Study information: HLA-typed donors were the source of approximately 80 million unique TCRs, which an early data release held. Study-wide results and limits: Associated with HLA alleles at 0.05 false discovery rate in a later analysis were about 17,000 TCR beta sequences. V- and J-gene trimming in TCR beta was tied to a missense DCLRE1C variant by an analysis performed later.

PCR employed 60 Vbeta and 13 Jbeta primers. Generated by immunoSEQ multiplex PCR, the TCRdb table keeps only in-frame clones and is missing some. The sample lists 110,000 or so clones, 70% to 85% occurring once. Remarks on this clone: Its antigen is unknown.

Trimming at V came to 3 bases and at J to 1 base, leaving 4 bases not matched to a gene. Germline CDR1 and CDR2: SGHRS and YFSETQ. The CDR3 has 15 residues. Sample: PBMCs. The J gene is TRBJ2-7, the V gene TRBV5-1; 10 nucleotides match TRBD1. This receptor was taken from a woman between 18 and 29 years old in good health and CMV-seronegative. CDR3 loop: CASSSSGQGSYEQYF. The CDR3 DNA is TGCGCCAGCAGCTCCTCGGGACAGGGGTCCTACGAGCAGTACTTC.